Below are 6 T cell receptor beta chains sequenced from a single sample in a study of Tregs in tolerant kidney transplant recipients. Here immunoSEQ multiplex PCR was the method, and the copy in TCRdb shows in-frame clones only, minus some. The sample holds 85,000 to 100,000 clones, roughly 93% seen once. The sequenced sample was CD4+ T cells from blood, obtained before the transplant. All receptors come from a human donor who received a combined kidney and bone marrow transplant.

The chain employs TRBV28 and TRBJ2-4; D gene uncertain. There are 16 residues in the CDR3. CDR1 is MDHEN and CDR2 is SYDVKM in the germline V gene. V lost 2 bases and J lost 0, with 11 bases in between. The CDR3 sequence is CASSLILTLAKNIQYF. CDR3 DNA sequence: TGTGCCAGCAGTTTAATACTGACTCTAGCCAAAAACATTCAGTACTTC.

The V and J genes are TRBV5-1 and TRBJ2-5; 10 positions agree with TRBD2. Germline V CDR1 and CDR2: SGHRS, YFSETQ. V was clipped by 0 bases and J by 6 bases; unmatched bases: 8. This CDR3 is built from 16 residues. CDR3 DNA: TGCGCCAGCAGCTTGGGGCAGCGGGGGGGCCTGCAGACCCAGTACTTC. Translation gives CASSLGQRGGLQTQYF.

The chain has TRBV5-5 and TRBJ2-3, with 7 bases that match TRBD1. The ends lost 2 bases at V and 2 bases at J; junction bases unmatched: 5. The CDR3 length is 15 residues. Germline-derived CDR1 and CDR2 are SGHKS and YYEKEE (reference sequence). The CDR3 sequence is CASSLQGTLTDTQYF. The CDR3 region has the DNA TGTGCCAGCAGCTTACAGGGGACACTCACAGATACGCAGTATTTT.

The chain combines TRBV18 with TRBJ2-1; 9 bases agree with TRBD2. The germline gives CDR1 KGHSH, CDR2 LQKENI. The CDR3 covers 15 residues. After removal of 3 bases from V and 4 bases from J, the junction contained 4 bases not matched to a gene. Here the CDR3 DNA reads TGTGCCAGCTCACCTGGTAGCGGGAGATACAATGAGCAGTTCTTC. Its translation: CASSPGSGRYNEQFF.

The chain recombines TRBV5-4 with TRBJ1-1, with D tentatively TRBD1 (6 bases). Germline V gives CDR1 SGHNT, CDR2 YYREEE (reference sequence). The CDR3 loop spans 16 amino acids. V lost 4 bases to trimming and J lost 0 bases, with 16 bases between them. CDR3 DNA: TGTGCCAGCAGCAGAAGATGGAACAGGGTGAACACTGAAGCTTTCTTT. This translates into CASSRRWNRVNTEAFF.

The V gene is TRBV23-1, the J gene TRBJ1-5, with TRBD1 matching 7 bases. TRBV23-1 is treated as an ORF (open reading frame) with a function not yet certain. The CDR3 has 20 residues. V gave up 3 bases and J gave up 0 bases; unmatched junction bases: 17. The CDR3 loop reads CASSQSYRGNWQDSNQPQHF. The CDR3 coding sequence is TGCGCCAGCAGTCAGTCCTACAGGGGAAACTGGCAGGATAGCAATCAGCCCCAGCATTTT.